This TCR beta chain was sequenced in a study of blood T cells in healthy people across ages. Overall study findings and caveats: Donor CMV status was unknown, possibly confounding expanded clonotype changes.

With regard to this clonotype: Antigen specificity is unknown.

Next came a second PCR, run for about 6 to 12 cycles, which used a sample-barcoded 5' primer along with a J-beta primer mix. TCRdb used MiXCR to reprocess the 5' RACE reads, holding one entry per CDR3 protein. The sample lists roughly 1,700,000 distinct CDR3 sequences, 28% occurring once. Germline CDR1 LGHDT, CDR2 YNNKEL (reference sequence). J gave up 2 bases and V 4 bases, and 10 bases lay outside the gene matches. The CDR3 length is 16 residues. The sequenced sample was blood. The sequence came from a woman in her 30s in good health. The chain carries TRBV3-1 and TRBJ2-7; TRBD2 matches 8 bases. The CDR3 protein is CASSRFLSGKAYEQYF. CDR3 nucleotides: TGTGCCAGCAGCCGATTCCTTAGCGGGAAAGCCTACGAGCAGTACTTC.